Each of the 21 T cell receptor beta chains below was sequenced from the same sample in a study of beta chain features in type 1 diabetes. Expressed TCRB transcripts were sequenced after all isolated RNA was converted to cDNA. Assay used: immunoSEQ multiplex PCR; TCRdb lists only in-frame clones, some missing. Among about 230,000 clones listed, 16% were seen once. Whole-study results and caveats: The study found moderately but significantly shorter TCRB CDR3s in all four CD4+ subsets of Type 1 diabetes patients.

Their recognized antigens are unknown. The sequenced material came from naive CD4+ T cells from blood. The receptors here all came from a man aged 25-45 years with type 1 diabetes.

This clone was observed a few times. The rearrangement links TRBV9 to TRBJ2-7, with D possibly matching TRBD2 (5 bases). V was cut by 2 bases and J by 0 bases, with 9 bases left in between. CDR1 and CDR2 (germline): SGDLS, YYNGEE. The CDR3 sequence is 14 residues long. CDR3 protein: CASSVASYSYEQYF. The CDR3 DNA is TGTGCCAGCAGCGTGGCTAGCTACTCCTACGAGCAGTACTTC.

J is TRBJ2-7 and V is TRBV7-9, with unresolved D. V was clipped by 5 bases and J by 6 bases, with 17 bases between them. Germline V lookup: CDR1 SEHNR, CDR2 FQNEAQ (reference sequence). The CDR3 extends over 14 amino acids. CDR3 protein: CASSLERGLAEQYF. For the CDR3, the DNA is TGTGCCAGCAGCCTCGAGAGAGGCCTGGCCGAGCAGTACTTC.

The J gene is TRBJ2-7, the V gene TRBV2; TRBD1 matches at 7 bases. Germline V gene sequence: CDR1 SNHLY, CDR2 FYNNEI. The CDR3 is 14 residues long. Trimming cost V 1 base and J 4 bases; bases outside gene matches: 4. This CDR3 reads CASSEGGQLYEQYF. The CDR3 DNA is TGTGCCAGCAGTGAAGGGGGACAGCTATACGAGCAGTACTTC.

V is TRBV7-9 and J is TRBJ2-1, with 7 bases identical to TRBD1. The CDR3 loop spans 17 amino acids. Germline CDR1 SEHNR, CDR2 FQNEAQ (reference sequence). The junction had 9 bases not matched to a gene; V was cut back by 1 base and J by 3 bases. CDR3 in DNA: TGTGCCAGCAGCTTAGACTGGACAGGATCTTTCTACAATGAGCAGTTCTTC. The encoded protein is CASSLDWTGSFYNEQFF.

The sample holds a few counts of this clone. This same CDR3 is encoded by further DNA sequences in the sample. The genes are TRBV28 and TRBJ2-5; D is undetermined. The germline gives CDR1 MDHEN, CDR2 SYDVKM. There are 11 residues in the CDR3. The V end lost 3 bases, the J end lost 5 bases, and 4 bases lay between the germline ends. The CDR3 loop is CASSFQETQYF. In DNA, the CDR3 is TGTGCCAGCAGTTTTCAGGAGACCCAGTACTTC.

This chain connects TRBV18 to TRBJ2-5; 8 bases are shared with TRBD2. The V segment lost 3 bases and the J segment 2 bases; nucleotides outside the gene matches: 2. The CDR3 totals 14 residues. The germline V gene has CDR1 KGHSH and CDR2 LQKENI. The CDR3 is CASSPGLAQETQYF. Written as DNA, the CDR3 is TGTGCCAGCTCACCTGGACTAGCTCAAGAGACCCAGTACTTC. The whole variable domain, filled in from reference TRBV18 and TRBJ2-5, reads NAGVMQNPRHLVRRRGQEARLRCSPMKGHSHVYWYRQLPEEGLKFMVYLQKENIIDESGMPKERFSAEFPKEGPSILRIQQVVRGDSAAYFCASSPGLAQETQYFGPGTRLLVL.

This clone was seen more than once but under ten times. The chain uses TRBV14 and TRBJ2-1; 7 bases are shared with TRBD1. Germline CDR1 reads SGHDN; CDR2 reads FVKESK. CDR3 length: 15 amino acids. V dropped 4 bases and J dropped 0; count of bases not matched to a gene: 3. The CDR3 region is CASSPRQGSYNEQFF. Written as DNA, the CDR3 is TGTGCCAGCAGCCCCCGACAGGGCTCCTACAATGAGCAGTTCTTC.

The V gene is TRBV25-1, the J gene TRBJ2-7, with a tentative D call TRBD2 (5 bases). V was shortened by 7 bases and J by 3 bases, with 7 bases between the two germline ends. The CDR3 spans 11 residues. The germline gives CDR1 MGHDK, CDR2 SYGVNS. Written as DNA, the CDR3 is TGTGCCAGCACGGGATACTACGAGCAGTACTTC. It translates to CASTGYYEQYF.

This clone was recorded once. The chain employs TRBV30 and TRBJ1-4; D possibly corresponds to TRBD1 (6 bases). The germline gives CDR1 GTSNPN, CDR2 SVGIG (reference sequence). This CDR3 comprises 15 residues. V dropped 2 bases and J dropped 5 bases, with 15 bases sitting between them. CDR3 sequence: CAWSQTGMPNEKLFF. CDR3 coding DNA: TGTGCCTGGAGTCAAACAGGGATGCCAAATGAAAAACTGTTTTTT.

This chain connects TRBV29-1 to TRBJ1-1; 8 bases fit TRBD1. The V and J ends lost 5 bases and 3 bases, in that order; junction bases with no gene match: 5. Germline loops: CDR1 SQVTM, CDR2 ANQGSEA. This CDR3 region has 13 residues. CDR3 DNA sequence: TGCAGCGTTTTCCGGGACAGGTACACTGAAGCTTTCTTT. Translation: CSVFRDRYTEAFF.

The chain links TRBV4-2 to TRBJ2-7, with D perhaps matching TRBD1 (5 bases). V was pared by 1 base and J by 3 bases, with 19 bases between. Germline V gene sequence: CDR1 LGHNA, CDR2 YNFKEQ. This CDR3 has 17 amino acids. The CDR3 here is CASSQGRPGLVGYEQYF. CDR3 bases: TGTGCCAGCAGCCAAGGCCGCCCAGGGCTAGTCGGCTACGAGCAGTACTTC.

The genes are TRBV11-2 and TRBJ2-4; 15 bases are shared with TRBD2. With 4 bases clipped from V and 0 bases from J, the junction kept 4 bases outside the gene matches. The V gene's germline CDR1 is SGHAT and CDR2 FQNNGV. The length of the CDR3 is 18 residues. The CDR3 DNA is TGTGCCAGCAGCTCAGGGACTAGCGGGAGGCAAGCCAAAAACATTCAGTACTTC. Protein sequence: CASSSGTSGRQAKNIQYF. The full variable domain, in which reference TRBV11-2 and TRBJ2-4 provide the parts outside the CDR3, is EAGVAQSPRYKIIEKRQSVAFWCNPISGHATLYWYQQILGQGPKLLIQFQNNGVVDDSQLPKDRFSAERLKGVDSTLKIQPAKLEDSAVYLCASSSGTSGRQAKNIQYFGAGTRLSVL.

This clone was detected only a few times. CDR3: CASSSLRGGSYEQYF. CDR3 in DNA: TGTGCCAGCAGCTCACTGAGGGGAGGCTCCTACGAGCAGTACTTC. The chain joins TRBV7-6 to TRBJ2-7; D possibly corresponds to TRBD2 (6 bases). V gave up 4 bases and J gave up 0 bases, with 13 bases separating them. The CDR3 consists of 15 residues. Germline V gene sequence: CDR1 SGHVS, CDR2 FNYEAQ. The full variable domain, rest sourced from reference TRBV7-6 and TRBJ2-7, is GAGVSQSPRYKVTKRGQDVALRCDPISGHVSLYWYRQALGQGPEFLTYFNYEAQQDKSGLPNDRFSAERPEGSISTLTIQRTEQRDSAMYRCASSSLRGGSYEQYFGPGTRLTVT.

This clone is a singleton in its sample. The chain carries TRBV7-6 and TRBJ1-2; D perhaps matches TRBD1 (5 bases). Trimming took 2 bases from V and 4 from J, leaving 17 bases between them. The CDR3 length is 16 residues. The germline V gene encodes CDR1 SGHVS and CDR2 FNYEAQ. DNA for the CDR3: TGTGCCAGCAGCTTAAGCCTCCAGGGAAGGCGCTATGGCTACACCTTC. Translation gives CASSLSLQGRRYGYTF.

The V gene is TRBV30, the J gene TRBJ1-2; the match to TRBD1 covers 7 bases. The length of the CDR3 is 13 residues. The germline V gene has CDR1 GTSNPN and CDR2 SVGIG (reference sequence). The ends lost 3 bases at V and 6 bases at J; junction bases unmatched: 7. The CDR3 reads CAWRIQGEDGYTF. The CDR3 DNA sequence: TGTGCCTGGAGGATTCAGGGGGAAGATGGCTACACCTTC.

J is TRBJ2-5 and V is TRBV7-9; D remains ambiguous. The CDR3 totals 11 residues. The ends were cut back, 1 base at V and 10 bases at J, with 7 bases in the middle. Germline loops: CDR1 SEHNR, CDR2 FQNEAQ (reference sequence). CDR3 sequence: CASSLENIQYF. In DNA form, the CDR3 reads TGTGCCAGCAGCTTAGAGAATATCCAGTACTTC.

The chain carries TRBV29-1 and TRBJ2-1, with D perhaps matching TRBD2 (6 bases). Germline CDR1 is SQVTM and CDR2 is ANQGSEA. The V end lost 8 bases, the J end lost 4 bases, and 12 bases lay between the germline ends. The CDR3 covers 12 residues. The CDR3 is CSSGTGYNEQFF. CDR3 DNA: TGCAGCTCCGGGACTGGTTACAATGAGCAGTTCTTC.

The V call is TRBV2, the J call TRBJ2-5; TRBD1 matches at 7 bases. V was pared by 8 bases and J by 3 bases, with 3 bases of the junction left unmatched. The CDR3 covers 12 residues. Germline V gene data show CDR1 as SNHLY and CDR2 as FYNNEI. CDR3 in DNA: TGTGCCAGCTCCGGGACAGAAGAGACCCAGTACTTC. Translated, it gives CASSGTEETQYF.

The chain recombines TRBV29-1 with TRBJ1-5; possible D gene TRBD1, 6 bases. The CDR3 consists of 13 residues. The V gene lost 6 bases and the J gene lost 5 bases, with 14 bases spanning the gap. Germline CDR1 reads SQVTM; CDR2 reads ANQGSEA. CDR3 in amino acids: CSVGDTLYQPQHF. In DNA, the CDR3 is TGCAGCGTGGGGGACACCCTATATCAGCCCCAGCATTTT.

Only a few counts were recorded for this clone. The chain combines TRBV29-1 with TRBJ2-7; TRBD1 is a possible D gene (6 bases). Germline V gene lookup returns CDR1 SQVTM and CDR2 ANQGSEA. Trimming left V 2 bases short and J 4 bases short, with 9 bases between. This CDR3 contains 12 residues. CDR3 protein: CSVELQGYEQYF. DNA for the CDR3: TGCAGCGTTGAATTACAGGGTTACGAGCAGTACTTC.

This rearrangement joins TRBV6-5 to TRBJ2-7; 8 bases line up with TRBD1. Germline V lookup: CDR1 MNHEY, CDR2 SVGAGI. The length of the CDR3 is 15 residues. Germline trimming cut 5 bases from V and 1 base from J; bases unmatched to any gene: 7. CDR3 loop: CASSPVTGVSYEQYF. Here the CDR3 DNA reads TGTGCCAGCAGTCCGGTGACAGGGGTTTCCTACGAGCAGTACTTC.